A selection of T cell receptor beta chains follows, all from one sample in a study of blood T cells in healthy people across ages. TCRdb analysed the 5' RACE reads with MiXCR anew, one entry per CDR3 protein. Found here are approximately 320,000 distinct CDR3 sequences, 25% to 30% of them singletons; the top ten hold approximately 30%. The specimen was blood. The receptors were gathered from a woman in her sixties or seventies in good health. Both conserved end residues are part of each CDR3. A D gene is named only where the DNA matches it firmly. Not all rows give a size; the values are once, few, many and, for expanded clones, a class.

d_gene,v_gene,j_gene,abundance,CDR3nt,CDR3aa
TRBD2,TRBV7-3,TRBJ2-1,NA,TGTGCCAGCGCGGGAGGGGTCTACAATGAGCAGTTCTTC,CASAGGVYNEQFF
TRBD1,TRBV29-1,TRBJ1-1,NA,TGCAGCGGGGGACAGGGAACGAGAACTGAAGCTTTCTTT,CSGGQGTRTEAFF
NA,TRBV29-1,TRBJ1-1,few,TGCAGCGCTAGGGGCTCCACTGAAGCTTTCTTT,CSARGSTEAFF
NA,TRBV2,TRBJ2-1,few,TGTGCCAGCAGTGAAATAAGCGAGCAGTTCTTC,CASSEISEQFF
NA,TRBV6-1,TRBJ2-7,NA,TGTGCCAGCTCCAGGCTATCAAGCCGTCACTCCTACGAGCAGTACTTC,CASSRLSSRHSYEQYF
TRBD1,TRBV7-2,TRBJ1-5,NA,TGTGCCAGCAGCGCTAACAGGGGTAATCAGCCCCAGCATTTT,CASSANRGNQPQHF
NA,TRBV3-1,TRBJ1-2,few,TGTGCCAGCAGCCAAGAGACCCTTGTCTCAAGTAGGGGCTACACCTTC,CASSQETLVSSRGYTF
NA,TRBV12-3/TRBV12-4,TRBJ2-6,NA,TGTGCCAGCAGCTACCCAGCGCGCTCTGGGGCCAACGTCCTGACTTTC,CASSYPARSGANVLTF
NA,TRBV3-1,TRBJ2-1,NA,TGTGCCAGCAGCCAAGGGCGGAGCAATGAGCAGTTCTTC,CASSQGRSNEQFF
TRBD2,TRBV27,TRBJ2-1,few,TGTGCCAGCAGTCGTCCAGCGGGAGGACCTAATGAGCAGTTCTTC,CASSRPAGGPNEQFF
TRBD2,TRBV9,TRBJ2-2,many,TGTGCCAGCAGCGCCCCCGGGACTAGCGGGAGTACCGGGGAGCTGTTTTTT,CASSAPGTSGSTGELFF
NA,TRBV28,TRBJ2-1,few,TGTGCCAGCAGTTCCCCCACTAGAGTTGGCCATGAGCAGTTCTTC,CASSSPTRVGHEQFF
NA,TRBV28,TRBJ1-1,many,TGTGCCAGCAGTTTGGGGCAGACTGAAGCTTTCTTT,CASSLGQTEAFF
NA,TRBV11-2,TRBJ1-1,NA,TGTGCCAGCAGCTTACAGGCGATGAACACTGAAGCTTTCTTT,CASSLQAMNTEAFF
TRBD1,TRBV29-1,TRBJ1-2,NA,TGCAGCGTTGAAGGGGTAGGGGGCAACTATGGCTACACCTTC,CSVEGVGGNYGYTF
TRBD1,TRBV5-1,TRBJ2-3,NA,TGCGCCAGCGGGGGCGACAGGGGTACAGATGCGCAGTATTTT,CASGGDRGTDAQYF
NA,TRBV7-2,TRBJ2-1,few,TGTGCCAGCAGCTTGGGACTGCCTAACAATGAGCAGTTCTTC,CASSLGLPNNEQFF
TRBD2,TRBV20-1,TRBJ2-5,few,TGCAGTGCTAGAGTGGGTGGGAGGGCAGAGACCCAGTACTTC,CSARVGGRAETQYF
NA,TRBV11-3,TRBJ2-1,NA,TGTGCCAGCAGCTTGGCCGGGACCGACCATAATGAGCAGTTCTTC,CASSLAGTDHNEQFF
NA,TRBV20-1,TRBJ1-1,NA,TGCAGTGCTACCGCATTAGCAGGGTTGAACACTGAAGCTTTCTTT,CSATALAGLNTEAFF
NA,TRBV27,TRBJ1-2,NA,TGTGCCAGCAGCCTTGGGTCTGTGGAGGGCTACACCTTC,CASSLGSVEGYTF
TRBD2,TRBV27,TRBJ2-7,many,TGTGCCAGCAGTTCCCTACTAGCGGGAGACGAGCAGTACTTC,CASSSLLAGDEQYF
NA,TRBV12-3/TRBV12-4,TRBJ1-1,NA,TGTGCCAGCAGTTTAGGGACTAGGGCTGAAGCTTTCTTT,CASSLGTRAEAFF
NA,TRBV5-1,TRBJ2-5,few,TGCGCCAGCAGCTTGGAGGGCGTGGAGACCCAGTACTTC,CASSLEGVETQYF
TRBD2,TRBV2,TRBJ2-1,few,TGTGCCAGCAGGGGACTAAACTACAATGAGCAGTTCTTC,CASRGLNYNEQFF
NA,TRBV11-1,TRBJ2-1,few,TGTGCCAGCAGCTTAGCGGACGGAGCCAGCTGGAATGAGCAGTTCTTC,CASSLADGASWNEQFF
NA,TRBV20-1,TRBJ1-6,few,TGCAGTGCCCGTGGGGGTGGAAATTCACCCCTCCACTTT,CSARGGGNSPLHF
NA,TRBV4-1,TRBJ2-1,NA,TGCGCCAGCAGCCAAGCAGGGGATGAGCAGTTCTTC,CASSQAGDEQFF